The following is a T cell receptor beta chain sequence with its context. Antigen: not known. Exclusion of a patient followed from autoimmune disease history or systemic immunosuppression. The entry originates in a study of OX40 agonist ivuxolimab in advanced cancers. For the study at large: Ivuxolimab is a fully human IgG2 antibody that activates OX40 (CD134). Regarding the study as a whole: The average count of expanded clones was higher among CD8+ T cells than among CD4+. Relatively little clonal expansion, among the lowest observed, appeared in partial responders at 0.1-3.0 mg/kg.

CDR3 length: 13 residues. Germline V lookup: CDR1 SGHVS, CDR2 FNYEAQ. The ends lost 5 bases at V and 2 bases at J; junction bases unmatched: 2. TCRdb's table, derived via immunoSEQ multiplex PCR, lists solely in-frame clones and lacks some. The profile shows under 45,000 clones, around 85% of them singletons. The chain employs TRBV7-6 and TRBJ2-7; TRBD2 matches 8 bases. This receptor was taken from an adult with an advanced solid tumor such as melanoma, head and neck, liver or kidney cancer. Material: CD4+ or CD8+ T cells sorted from blood, obtained in a trial of the OX40 agonist ivuxolimab. The CDR3 spells CASSDGGAYEQYF. In DNA, the CDR3 is TGTGCCAGCAGCGACGGGGGGGCCTACGAGCAGTACTTC. Filled out from reference TRBV7-6 and TRBJ2-7, the complete variable domain reads GAGVSQSPRYKVTKRGQDVALRCDPISGHVSLYWYRQALGQGPEFLTYFNYEAQQDKSGLPNDRFSAERPEGSISTLTIQRTEQRDSAMYRCASSDGGAYEQYFGPGTRLTVT.